Each of the 10 T cell receptor beta chains below was sequenced from the same sample in a study of human T cells and chemical hapten exposure (dated by TCRdb to the early 2020s). Library method: RACE. The sequencer was a NextSeq 500. TCRdb's own reprocessing of the public reads used fastp at Q25 and MiXCR and kept productive beta chains. Every distinct CDR3 protein forms one entry, paired with its most common genes and DNA. For this sample the table gives over 75,000 distinct CDR3 sequences, of which approximately 10% were detected only once. About 0.95% of the sample belongs to the ten largest clones. This specimen's time point label, per the study, means: patch test 3, about 24 weeks after DPC sensitization. In light of the paper, this sample's treatment or condition label describes: therapeutic diphenylcyclopropenone sensitization with weekly scalp DPC. Sequenced material: whole blood, taken in connection with sensitization to the hapten diphenylcyclopropenone (DPC). The receptors shown here come from a woman aged 25 to 45 with alopecia areata. Some clones in this sample may be carry-over from other donors' samples.

The chain links TRBV6-2 or TRBV6-3 to TRBJ2-1, with 13 bases matching TRBD2. The V segment lost 2 bases and the J segment 9 bases; nucleotides outside the gene matches: 4. This CDR3 is built from 15 residues. Germline-derived CDR1 and CDR2 are MNHEY and SVGEGT. The CDR3 nucleotides read TGTGCCAGCAGTTACCGGACTAGCGGGAGTAGTGAGCAGTTCTTC. Its protein product is CASSYRTSGSSEQFF.

V usage is TRBV3-1 and J usage is TRBJ2-1; D gene ambiguous. CDR1 is LGHDT and CDR2 is YNNKEL in the germline V gene (reference sequence). The V gene lost 2 bases and the J gene lost 6 bases, with 8 bases spanning the gap. The CDR3 spans 13 residues. For the CDR3, the DNA is TGTGCCAGCAGCCAATCCGTGGGCAATGAGCAGTTCTTC. Translation gives CASSQSVGNEQFF.

The sample holds many counts of this clonotype. This sequence joins TRBV7-9 and TRBJ2-2; D is uncertain. Trimming cost V 5 bases and J 3 bases, with 10 bases left between them. Germline-derived CDR1 and CDR2 are SEHNR and FQNEAQ (reference sequence). CDR3 length: 14 residues. This CDR3 is CASSPRAYTGELFF. The CDR3 DNA follows: TGTGCCAGCAGCCCACGAGCATACACCGGGGAGCTGTTTTTT.

V usage is TRBV12-3 or TRBV12-4 and J usage is TRBJ1-3; weak D call: TRBD1 (6 bases). The CDR3 is 15 residues long. Trimming left V 6 bases short and J 3 bases short, with 15 bases between. CDR3 protein: CASRALQGFGNTIYF. CDR3 nucleotide sequence: TGTGCCAGCAGGGCCCTACAGGGTTTTGGAAACACCATATATTTT.

At least ten counts were recorded for this clonotype. The chain couples TRBV24-1 to TRBJ2-3; D possibly matches TRBD1 or TRBD2 (6 bases each). Per the germline V gene, CDR1 is KGHDR and CDR2 is SFDVKD. The length of the CDR3 is 16 residues. With 0 bases removed from V and 4 bases from J, the gap between germline ends came to 13 bases. CDR3 residues: CATSDLSGAKADTQYF. The DNA of the CDR3 is TGTGCCACCAGTGATTTGTCGGGGGCGAAGGCAGATACGCAGTATTTT.

This clonotype was picked up many times. The V gene is TRBV18, the J gene TRBJ2-6, with TRBD2 as a possible D gene (6 bases). V shed 2 bases and J shed 3 bases, with 8 bases lying between them. This CDR3 comprises 15 residues. Germline-derived CDR1 and CDR2 are KGHSH and LQKENI. The CDR3, as DNA: TGTGCCAGCTCACCAGAGGGAGGTGGGGCCAACGTCCTGACTTTC. Residues: CASSPEGGGANVLTF.

This clonotype was detected many times. V is TRBV4-2 and J is TRBJ2-1; 8 bases fit TRBD2. Germline CDR1 reads LGHNA; CDR2 reads YNFKEQ. The CDR3 spans 15 residues. The J segment lost 4 bases and the V segment lost 0 bases, leaving 2 bases of the junction unmatched. CDR3 protein: CASSQDAGGYNEQFF. CDR3 in DNA: TGTGCCAGCAGCCAAGATGCGGGAGGTTACAATGAGCAGTTCTTC.

This clonotype was found many times. The chain carries TRBV2 and TRBJ2-5; 7 bases align to TRBD1. Germline V gene data show CDR1 as SNHLY and CDR2 as FYNNEI. V gave up 8 bases and J gave up 1 base; unmatched junction bases: 13. The CDR3 is 16 amino acids. The CDR3 loop is CASLRERGLVQETQYF. Here the CDR3 DNA reads TGTGCCAGCCTCAGGGAAAGGGGGCTTGTCCAAGAGACCCAGTACTTC.

This clonotype came up a few times. The chain employs TRBV3-1 and TRBJ2-7, with D tentatively TRBD2 (5 bases). Germline CDR1 is LGHDT and CDR2 is YNNKEL (reference sequence). With 4 bases removed from V and 7 bases from J, the gap between germline ends came to 11 bases. The CDR3 loop spans 12 amino acids. CDR3 sequence: CASSPRGGEQYV. The CDR3 DNA reads TGTGCCAGCAGCCCCCGAGGAGGTGAGCAGTACGTC.

The table lists this clonotype with many counts. This CDR3 reads CASSIPVVAGINEQFF. CDR3 sequence (DNA): TGCGCCAGCAGCATCCCGGTGGTAGCGGGAATAAATGAGCAGTTCTTC. The genes are TRBV5-1 and TRBJ2-1, with 8 bases lining up with TRBD2. There are 16 residues in the CDR3. The V and J ends lost 4 bases and 7 bases, in that order; junction bases with no gene match: 13. The germline gives CDR1 SGHRS, CDR2 YFSETQ.